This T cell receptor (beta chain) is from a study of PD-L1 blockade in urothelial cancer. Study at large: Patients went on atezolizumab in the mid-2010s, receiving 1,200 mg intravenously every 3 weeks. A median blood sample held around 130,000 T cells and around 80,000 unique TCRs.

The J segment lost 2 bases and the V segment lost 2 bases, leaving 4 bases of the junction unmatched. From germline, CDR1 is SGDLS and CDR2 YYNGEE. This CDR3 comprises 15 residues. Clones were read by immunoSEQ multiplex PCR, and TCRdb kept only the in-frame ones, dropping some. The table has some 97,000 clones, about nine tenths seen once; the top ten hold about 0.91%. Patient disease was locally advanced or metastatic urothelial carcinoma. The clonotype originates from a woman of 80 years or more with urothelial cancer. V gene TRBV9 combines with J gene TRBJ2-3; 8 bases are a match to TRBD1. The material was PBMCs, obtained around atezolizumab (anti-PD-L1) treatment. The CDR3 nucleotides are TGTGCCAGCAGCGTCGACAGGGGAACCACAGATACGCAGTATTTT. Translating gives CASSVDRGTTDTQYF.